This record concerns one TCR beta chain sequence. Its cognate antigen is unknown. Second-dose schedules of about 4 or about 12 weeks were combined. TCRdb's table, derived via immunoSEQ multiplex PCR, lists solely in-frame clones and lacks some. The sample shows 50,000 to 70,000 clones, 65% to 90% of them seen only once. This sample stems from a study of T cell responses to AZD1222 COVID-19 vaccine. Study-wide findings and caveats: Spike-specific TCR repertoires showed rising breadth and depth after two AZD1222 doses. Dominant CD4 TCR responses targeted spike regions 160-218 and 743-854. The repertoires were collected only after the peak T cell response.

There are 15 residues in the CDR3. CDR1 is SGHTA and CDR2 is FQGTGA in the germline V gene. The V gene end was trimmed by 3 bases and the J gene end by 7 bases; junction bases not matched to a gene: 10. Sample: peripheral blood, taken 28 days after the second AZD1222 dose. The genes are TRBV7-3 and TRBJ2-3; 7 nucleotides line up with TRBD2. The sequence derives from an adult who received the AZD1222 COVID-19 vaccine. CDR3 coding DNA: TGTGCCAGCAGCTTTTCTCCAGCGGGGCCCCATACGCAGTATTTT. Translated: CASSFSPAGPHTQYF.